These 7 T cell receptor beta chains were all obtained from the same sample, sequenced in a study of cytomegalovirus exposure and HLA in healthy donors. PCR used 60 Vbeta primers and 13 Jbeta primers. The method was immunoSEQ multiplex PCR; TCRdb's version includes in-frame clones alone and lacks a portion of them. Among roughly 180,000 clones listed, approximately 77% were seen once. The source material was PBMCs. Receptors originate from a male donor in good health and CMV-seronegative.

The chain combines TRBV2 with TRBJ2-1, with 8 nucleotides matching TRBD2. Germline CDR1 SNHLY, CDR2 FYNNEI. The CDR3 contains 15 residues. After removal of 5 bases from V and 5 bases from J, the junction contained 8 bases not matched to a gene. The CDR3 protein is CASSLEAGVNNEQFF. CDR3 DNA: TGTGCCAGCAGTTTGGAAGCGGGGGTGAACAATGAGCAGTTCTTC. The whole variable domain, filled in from reference TRBV2 and TRBJ2-1, reads EPEVTQTPSHQVTQMGQEVILRCVPISNHLYFYWYRQILGQKVEFLVSFYNNEISEKSEIFDDQFSVERPDGSNFTLKIRSTKLEDSAMYFCASSLEAGVNNEQFFGPGTRLTVL.

The chain couples TRBV10-3 to TRBJ2-7; TRBD2 agrees at 12 bases. This CDR3 spans 16 amino acids. Unmatched junction bases numbered 6, after V lost 6 bases and J lost 0 bases. Germline assignment: CDR1 ENHRY and CDR2 SYGVKD. CDR3 DNA: TGTGCCATCAGAAAACAGACTAGCGGGAGCTCCTACGAGCAGTACTTC. This sequence encodes CAIRKQTSGSSYEQYF.

The chain recombines TRBV9 with TRBJ2-3; 9 nucleotides line up with TRBD1. The V gene's germline CDR1 is SGDLS and CDR2 YYNGEE. The J segment lost 2 bases and the V segment lost 3 bases, leaving 10 bases of the junction unmatched. CDR3 length: 17 residues. The CDR3 coding sequence is TGTGCCAGCAGCGCAGTTACGGGACAGGGATTCACAGATACGCAGTATTTT. Translating gives CASSAVTGQGFTDTQYF.

In its sample, this clone was seen once. The rearrangement joins TRBV5-4 to TRBJ2-7; TRBD2 aligns across 7 bases. The CDR3 is 16 residues long. The germline gives CDR1 SGHNT, CDR2 YYREEE (reference sequence). After removal of 2 bases from V and 0 bases from J, the junction contained 8 bases not matched to a gene. CDR3 loop: CASSLSPGRSSYEQYF. CDR3 DNA sequence: TGTGCCAGCAGCTTATCTCCCGGGAGGAGCTCCTACGAGCAGTACTTC.

This sequence joins TRBV28 and TRBJ2-7, with D possibly matching TRBD1 (6 bases). This CDR3 is 16 amino acids long. Deletions cut 5 bases from V and 1 base from J, with 18 bases between. Germline loops: CDR1 MDHEN, CDR2 SYDVKM. CDR3 nucleotide sequence: TGTGCCAGCAGTGACCCTGGACAGCGCGCATCCTACGAGCAGTACTTC. Its translation is CASSDPGQRASYEQYF.

On this clone: Different DNA sequences within this sample yield the same CDR3. The J gene is TRBJ2-5, the V gene TRBV19; TRBD1 matches at 7 bases. The CDR3 is made up of 14 amino acids. Trimming at V came to 1 base and at J to 4 bases, leaving 3 bases not matched to a gene. Germline V lookup: CDR1 LNHDA, CDR2 SQIVND (reference sequence). For the CDR3, the DNA is TGTGCCAGTAGTATAGGGACAGGCCGAGAGACCCAGTACTTC. It codes for CASSIGTGRETQYF.

The gene calls are TRBV30 and TRBJ2-3; D is possibly TRBD2 (6 bases). There are 14 residues in the CDR3. The V end was cut by 5 bases, the J end by 1 base, with 13 bases between. Germline-derived CDR1 and CDR2 are GTSNPN and SVGIG (reference sequence). CDR3 sequence (DNA): TGTGCCTGGGGCGGGAATGGGGGCACAGATACGCAGTATTTT. Translating gives CAWGGNGGTDTQYF.